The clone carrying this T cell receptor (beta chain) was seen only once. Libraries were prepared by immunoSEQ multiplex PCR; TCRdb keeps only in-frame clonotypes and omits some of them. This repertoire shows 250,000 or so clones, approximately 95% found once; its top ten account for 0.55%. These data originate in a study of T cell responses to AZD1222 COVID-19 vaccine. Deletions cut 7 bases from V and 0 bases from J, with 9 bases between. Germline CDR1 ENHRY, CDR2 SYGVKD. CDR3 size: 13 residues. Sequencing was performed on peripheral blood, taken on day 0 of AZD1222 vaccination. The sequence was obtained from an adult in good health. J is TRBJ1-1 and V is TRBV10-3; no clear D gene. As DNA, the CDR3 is TGTGCCATCAACCTGGGCGTGAACACTGAAGCTTTCTTT. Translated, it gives CAINLGVNTEAFF.